The 7 T cell receptor beta chains below were found in one sample sequenced in a study of shared clonotypes between healthy human individuals. Data came from immunoSEQ multiplex PCR; TCRdb stores just in-frame clones and leaves some out. The profile shows over a million clones, around 98% of them singletons. The sequenced material came from naive CD4+ T cells sorted from blood. The subset here: CD45RA+ positively selected. The origin of the receptors is a man aged 25-40 years in good health.

The genes are TRBV11-1 and TRBJ1-1; D is uncertain. The CDR3 is made up of 11 amino acids. V was cut by 3 bases and J by 5 bases, with 4 bases left in between. CDR1 is SGHAT and CDR2 is FQDESV in the germline V gene (reference sequence). CDR3 in DNA: TGTGCCAGCAGCTTTGGGACTGAAGCTTTCTTT. It encodes CASSFGTEAFF.

This rearrangement joins TRBV29-1 to TRBJ2-5; possibly TRBD1 or TRBD2 for D (5 bases each). The CDR3 is made up of 14 amino acids. V was clipped by 4 bases and J by 4 bases, with 16 bases between them. Per germline, CDR1 SQVTM and CDR2 ANQGSEA. DNA of the CDR3: TGCAGCGTTGCTCAACCGGGGCTGGGAGAGACCCAGTACTTC. Translation gives CSVAQPGLGETQYF.

This clone appeared a single time. The sample has other DNA sequences that encode this CDR3 too. The J gene is TRBJ2-7, the V gene TRBV6-6, with D possibly matching TRBD1 (5 bases). The ends were cut back, 8 bases at V and 0 bases at J, with 8 bases in the middle. The CDR3 extends over 12 amino acids. Germline V CDR1 and CDR2: MNHNY, SVGAGI (reference sequence). The CDR3 is CASGDSSYEQYF. The CDR3, as DNA: TGTGCCAGCGGAGACAGCTCCTACGAGCAGTACTTC.

This sequence joins TRBV6-1 and TRBJ2-1; 9 bases map to TRBD2. The germline gives CDR1 MNHNS, CDR2 SASEGT. The CDR3 is made up of 19 amino acids. With V trimmed by 1 base and J by 12 bases, 22 bases remained unmatched. The CDR3 DNA follows: TGTGCCAGCAGTGAAGTGAGGGACAGATTTACTTCGGGCGGGAGGGGGCAGTTCTTC. It translates to CASSEVRDRFTSGGRGQFF.

This clone has just one count. V is TRBV28 and J is TRBJ2-3, with 8 bases aligning to TRBD2. The CDR3 loop spans 17 amino acids. With V trimmed by 6 bases and J by 1 base, 12 bases remained unmatched. Germline loops: CDR1 MDHEN, CDR2 SYDVKM. CDR3 region: CASSTRIAGTGTDTQYF. In nucleotides, the CDR3 is TGTGCCAGCAGCACCCGGATAGCGGGAACGGGCACAGATACGCAGTATTTT.

The chain is built from TRBV4-3 and TRBJ2-7; D may be TRBD1 (6 bases). The CDR3 runs to 15 residues. V was trimmed by 0 bases and J by 4 bases, leaving 13 bases between them. In germline, CDR1 is LGHNA, CDR2 YSLEER. CDR3 loop: CASSQDARGKYEQYF. The CDR3 nucleotides are TGCGCCAGCAGCCAAGATGCCAGGGGAAAATACGAGCAGTACTTC.

Remarks on this clone: The identical CDR3 is also encoded by other nucleotide sequences in the sample. The chain employs TRBV10-3 and TRBJ2-2, with a tentative D call TRBD1 (6 bases). The V gene lost 3 bases and the J gene lost 2 bases, with 7 bases spanning the gap. Germline V CDR1 and CDR2: ENHRY, SYGVKD. The CDR3 loop spans 14 amino acids. Here the CDR3 DNA reads TGTGCCATCAGTGACAGGGGTAACACCGGGGAGCTGTTTTTT. It translates to CAISDRGNTGELFF.